The 25 T cell receptor beta chains below were found in one sample sequenced in a study of technical replicates of blood from several donors. TCRdb keeps only in-frame clones here, not all; method: immunoSEQ multiplex PCR. The sample gives 80,000 to 90,000 clones, 85% to 95% of which show up once; about 0.26% is in the top ten. Sequencing was performed on T cells isolated from PBMCs. The receptors were gathered from a human donor in good health.

CDR3 sequence reads: CATLGRGNEQYF. The CDR3 DNA reads as TGTGCCACCCTGGGGAGAGGAAACGAGCAGTACTTC. This sequence joins TRBV19 and TRBJ2-7; a weak D match, TRBD2 (5 bases). Germline V CDR1 and CDR2: LNHDA, SQIVND (reference sequence). The CDR3 extends over 12 amino acids. The V gene lost 10 bases and the J gene lost 5 bases, with 15 bases spanning the gap.

This chain links TRBV7-9 with TRBJ2-5; TRBD2 matches at 8 bases. Germline values: CDR1 SEHNR, CDR2 FQNEAQ (reference sequence). Trimming removed 2 bases from V and 3 bases from J; junction bases left unmatched: 5. The CDR3 is made up of 15 amino acids. CDR3 sequence reads: CASSLSTGGEETQYF. For the CDR3, the DNA is TGTGCCAGCAGCTTAAGTACGGGAGGGGAAGAGACCCAGTACTTC.

The V gene is TRBV9, the J gene TRBJ2-6; the match to TRBD2 covers 10 bases. Germline V lookup: CDR1 SGDLS, CDR2 YYNGEE. The CDR3 extends over 21 amino acids. The ends lost 0 bases at V and 0 bases at J; junction bases unmatched: 12. The chain's CDR3 is CASSVVPAGGPSLSGANVLTF. CDR3 nucleotides: TGTGCCAGCAGCGTAGTTCCAGCGGGAGGGCCCTCCCTCTCTGGGGCCAACGTCCTGACTTTC.

This chain links TRBV29-1 with TRBJ2-2, with 12 positions matching TRBD2. With 4 bases clipped from V and 7 bases from J, the junction kept 4 bases outside the gene matches. The V gene's germline CDR1 is SQVTM and CDR2 ANQGSEA. This CDR3 has 14 amino acids. The CDR3 bases are TGCAGCGTTGGACTAGCGGGAGCTCGCGGGGAGCTGTTTTTT. Translated: CSVGLAGARGELFF.

This chain links TRBV9 with TRBJ1-2, with TRBD1 matching over 8 bases. V was clipped by 4 bases and J by 3 bases; unmatched bases: 8. The CDR3 contains 15 residues. CDR1 and CDR2 (germline): SGDLS, YYNGEE. The CDR3 here is CASSTGQGYDYGYTF. The CDR3 DNA is TGTGCCAGCAGCACCGGACAGGGTTACGACTATGGCTACACCTTC.

This chain connects TRBV11-3 to TRBJ1-3; D is unresolved. This CDR3 is 12 amino acids long. Germline CDR1 SGHNT, CDR2 YENEEA. Trimming cost V 6 bases and J 0 bases, with 3 bases left between them. DNA for the CDR3: TGTGCCAGCAGGCGCTCTGGAAACACCATATATTTT. It codes for CASRRSGNTIYF.

The chain links TRBV7-6 to TRBJ2-1; TRBD2 aligns across 9 bases. The CDR3 runs to 15 residues. Germline CDR1 is SGHVS and CDR2 is FNYEAQ. The J segment lost 8 bases and the V segment lost 5 bases, leaving 10 bases of the junction unmatched. This chain's CDR3 is CASSRPSGGGDEQFF. In DNA form, the CDR3 reads TGTGCCAGCAGCAGGCCCTCCGGCGGGGGGGATGAGCAGTTCTTC.

The chain links TRBV4-1 to TRBJ1-5; 8 bases fit TRBD1. Trimming at V came to 4 bases and at J to 2 bases, leaving 13 bases not matched to a gene. This CDR3 is built from 18 residues. CDR1 is MGHRA, CDR2 YSYEKL, per germline. CDR3 nucleotides: TGCGCCAGCAGCCTGCGCGATGACAGGGGATTCGGCAATCAGCCCCAGCATTTT. As protein: CASSLRDDRGFGNQPQHF.

This clone was detected only once. This sample also contains other DNA sequences that code for the same CDR3. V is TRBV2 and J is TRBJ1-5; TRBD1 agrees at 8 bases. The CDR3 totals 15 residues. CDR1 and CDR2 (germline): SNHLY, FYNNEI. J lost 3 bases, V lost 2 bases, and 3 bases had no gene match. The CDR3 here is CASSEMGQDNQPQHF. CDR3 DNA: TGTGCCAGCAGTGAAATGGGACAGGACAATCAGCCCCAGCATTTT.

This clone occurred once. The chain carries TRBV25-1 and TRBJ1-2, with 7 bases fitting TRBD1. Looked up from germline, CDR1 is MGHDK and CDR2 is SYGVNS. V was clipped by 6 bases and J by 8 bases; unmatched bases: 15. CDR3 size: 15 residues. The CDR3 protein is CASSLGGRPQGGYTF. The CDR3 DNA is TGTGCCAGCAGCCTAGGGGGCCGTCCTCAGGGAGGCTACACCTTC.

The gene calls are TRBV10-3 and TRBJ1-2, with D possibly TRBD1 on 6 matching bases. The V gene lost 6 bases and the J gene lost 2 bases, with 10 bases spanning the gap. CDR1 and CDR2 from the germline V gene are ENHRY and SYGVKD. This CDR3 comprises 13 residues. In nucleotides, the CDR3 is TGTGCCATCAGCGCCACAGGGAACTATGGCTACACCTTC. It translates to CAISATGNYGYTF.

V is TRBV19 and J is TRBJ1-2, with D uncertain. This CDR3 contains 11 residues. V lost 10 bases, J lost 4 bases, and 10 bases lay in between. Germline V gene data show CDR1 as LNHDA and CDR2 as SQIVND (reference sequence). The CDR3 nucleotides are TGTGCCACGTCACGGGGCTATGGCTACACCTTC. It is translated as CATSRGYGYTF.

This clone was found a few times. The chain combines TRBV6-5 with TRBJ1-5, with D tentatively TRBD1 (5 bases). CDR1 is MNHEY, CDR2 SVGAGI, per germline. CDR3 length: 14 amino acids. V was pared by 7 bases and J by 2 bases, with 12 bases between. The CDR3 region has the DNA TGTGCCAGCAAGCCAGGGTTGGGCAATCAGCCCCAGCATTTT. Translating it yields CASKPGLGNQPQHF.

The chain carries TRBV7-9 and TRBJ1-2; possibly TRBD1 for D (5 bases). The CDR3 totals 16 residues. Per the germline V gene, CDR1 is SEHNR and CDR2 is FQNEAQ (reference sequence). Trimming took off 1 base at V and 2 bases at J, with 14 bases between the two ends. The CDR3 sequence: CASSLGSRASNYGYTF. CDR3 DNA sequence: TGTGCCAGCAGCTTAGGGTCCAGGGCCAGCAACTATGGCTACACCTTC. The full variable domain, its missing parts supplied by reference TRBV7-9 and TRBJ1-2, is DTGVSQNPRHKITKRGQNVTFRCDPISEHNRLYWYRQTLGQGPEFLTYFQNEAQLEKSRLLSDRFSAERPKGSFSTLEIQRTEQGDSAMYLCASSLGSRASNYGYTFGSGTRLTVV.

CDR3 coding DNA: TGTGCCAGCAGCGTAGGGCAGGAGCTGTTTTTT. It yields the protein CASSVGQELFF. J is TRBJ2-2 and V is TRBV9; no firm D call. Trimming stripped 0 bases from V and 10 bases from J, with 4 bases between. The CDR3 is made up of 11 amino acids. Germline V CDR1 and CDR2: SGDLS, YYNGEE.

The V call is TRBV30, the J call TRBJ2-1; D might be TRBD1 (6 bases). CDR3 size: 16 residues. The V gene's germline CDR1 is GTSNPN and CDR2 SVGIG (reference sequence). V was shortened by 1 base and J by 8 bases, with 21 bases between the two germline ends. In nucleotides, the CDR3 is TGTGCCTGGAGTGCCGGACAGATTGGACACATGGATGAGCAGTTCTTC. Translation: CAWSAGQIGHMDEQFF.

V is TRBV12-5 and J is TRBJ2-2, with D unclear. The germline V gene encodes CDR1 LGHNT and CDR2 FRNRAP. The CDR3 has 14 residues. V was trimmed by 6 bases and J by 5 bases, leaving 13 bases between them. The CDR3 bases are TGTGCTAGTGGGAAATCGACTGGTACCGGGGAGCTGTTTTTT. As protein: CASGKSTGTGELFF.

This clone has only one observation. V gene TRBV4-1 combines with J gene TRBJ1-6; D may be TRBD1 (6 bases). The V and J ends lost 4 bases and 8 bases respectively, with 15 bases between them. The CDR3 has 15 residues. Germline CDR1 and CDR2: MGHRA and YSYEKL. The CDR3 DNA reads as TGCGCCAGCAGCCGGGGAACAGGGTTTGATTCACCCCTCCACTTT. Encoded protein: CASSRGTGFDSPLHF.

This chain connects TRBV13 to TRBJ2-3, with 10 bases matching TRBD2. Losses at the gene ends were 6 bases for V and 3 bases for J; bases not matched to a gene: 15. This CDR3 contains 18 residues. Germline values: CDR1 PRHDT, CDR2 FYEKMQ (reference sequence). Written as DNA, the CDR3 is TGTGCCAGCAGTCCTTTCCTTGGGACTAGCGCTGATACAGATACGCAGTATTTT. Residues: CASSPFLGTSADTDTQYF.

V and J are TRBV25-1 and TRBJ1-5, with D unresolved. Trimming stripped 3 bases from V and 7 bases from J, with 13 bases between. Germline CDR1 reads MGHDK; CDR2 reads SYGVNS. The CDR3 is made up of 14 amino acids. The CDR3 protein is CASSDYLAEQPQHF. CDR3 nucleotides: TGTGCCAGCAGTGATTATCTCGCGGAACAGCCCCAGCATTTT.

CDR3 amino acids: CAWSVQGGTISPQHF. The CDR3 DNA is TGTGCCTGGAGTGTACAAGGAGGGACGATCAGCCCCCAGCATTTT. The V and J genes are TRBV30 and TRBJ1-5; D perhaps matches TRBD1 (5 bases). Trimming shortened V by 0 bases and J by 10 bases, and 19 bases separated the two germline ends. This CDR3 has 15 residues. Germline values: CDR1 GTSNPN, CDR2 SVGIG (reference sequence). Full variable domain (remainder filled in from reference TRBV30 and TRBJ1-5): SQTIHQWPATLVQPVGSPLSLECTVEGTSNPNLYWYRQAAGRGLQLLFYSVGIGQISSEVPQNLSASRPQDRQFILSSKKLLLSDSGFYLCAWSVQGGTISPQHFGDGTRLSIL.

The chain has TRBV18 and TRBJ1-4; a possible D gene is TRBD1 (5 bases). Trimming took 3 bases from V and 4 from J, leaving 15 bases between them. Germline-derived CDR1 and CDR2 are KGHSH and LQKENI. This CDR3 contains 16 residues. In DNA, the CDR3 is TGTGCCAGCTCACCTCCCCAGGGCACGGGTAATGAAAAACTGTTTTTT. This encodes CASSPPQGTGNEKLFF.

The chain is built from TRBV28 and TRBJ1-2; 7 nucleotides match TRBD1. The CDR3 spans 13 residues. Germline values: CDR1 MDHEN, CDR2 SYDVKM. Unmatched junction bases numbered 8, after V lost 7 bases and J lost 6 bases. DNA of the CDR3: TGTGCCAGCAATACAGGGGTGCTCGATGGCTACACCTTC. Protein: CASNTGVLDGYTF.

The rearrangement uses TRBV11-3 and TRBJ1-1; 8 nucleotides agree with TRBD1. The CDR3 is 13 amino acids. Per germline, CDR1 SGHNT and CDR2 YENEEA. Unmatched junction bases numbered 8, after V lost 8 bases and J lost 6 bases. CDR3 amino acids: CASSPQGAAEAFF. CDR3 nucleotide sequence: TGTGCCAGCTCGCCTCAGGGGGCCGCTGAAGCTTTCTTT.

The chain is built from TRBV7-9 and TRBJ2-2, with 11 bases identical to TRBD2. Losses at the gene ends were 5 bases for V and 4 bases for J; bases not matched to a gene: 15. The CDR3 is made up of 19 amino acids. CDR1 and CDR2 from the germline V gene are SEHNR and FQNEAQ (reference sequence). As DNA, the CDR3 is TGTGCCAGCAGCACCCGGATTTTAGCGGGAGGGCCCTCCACCGGGGAGCTGTTTTTT. It yields the protein CASSTRILAGGPSTGELFF. Full variable domain (outside the CDR3, taken from reference TRBV7-9 and TRBJ2-2): DTGVSQNPRHKITKRGQNVTFRCDPISEHNRLYWYRQTLGQGPEFLTYFQNEAQLEKSRLLSDRFSAERPKGSFSTLEIQRTEQGDSAMYLCASSTRILAGGPSTGELFFGEGSRLTVL.